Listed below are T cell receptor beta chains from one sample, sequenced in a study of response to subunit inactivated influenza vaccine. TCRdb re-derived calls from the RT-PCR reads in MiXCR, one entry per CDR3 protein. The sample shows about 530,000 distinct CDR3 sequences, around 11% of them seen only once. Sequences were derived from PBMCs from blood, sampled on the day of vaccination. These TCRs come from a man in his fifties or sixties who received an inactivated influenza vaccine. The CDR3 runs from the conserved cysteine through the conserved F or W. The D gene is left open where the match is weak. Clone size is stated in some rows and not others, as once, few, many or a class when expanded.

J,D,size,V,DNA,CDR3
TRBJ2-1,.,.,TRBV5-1,TGCGCCAGCAGCTTGGCAGGTGTGAACTACAATGAGCAGTTCTTC,CASSLAGVNYNEQFF
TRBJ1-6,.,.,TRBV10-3,TGTGCCATCAGTGAGTCGATATTTCAAGGGGATAATTCACCCCTCCACTTT,CAISESIFQGDNSPLHF
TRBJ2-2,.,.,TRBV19,TGTGCCAGTAGTATCCTTACAGGCGGAGGGGAGCTGTTTTTT,CASSILTGGGELFF
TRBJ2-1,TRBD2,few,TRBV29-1,TGCAGCGTTGAAAGGACTAGCAGAAACAATGAGCAGTTCTTC,CSVERTSRNNEQFF
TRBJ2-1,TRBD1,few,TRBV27,TGTGCCAGCAGTGCAGACAGGGCCCCCAGGAATGAGCAGTTCTTC,CASSADRAPRNEQFF
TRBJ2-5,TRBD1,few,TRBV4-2,TGTGCCAGCAGCCCCCTAGGACAGGGCGAGACCCAGTACTTC,CASSPLGQGETQYF
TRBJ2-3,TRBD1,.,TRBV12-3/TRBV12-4,TGTGCCAGCAGAGAAACGGACAGGAACACAGATACGCAGTATTTT,CASRETDRNTDTQYF
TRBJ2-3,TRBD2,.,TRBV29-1,TGCAGCGTTGCCTTAGCGGGAGGGCCGGGGTTCTATACGCAGTATTTT,CSVALAGGPGFYTQYF
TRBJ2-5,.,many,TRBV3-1,TGTGCCAGCAGCCAAGGGAAAGAGACCCAGTACTTC,CASSQGKETQYF
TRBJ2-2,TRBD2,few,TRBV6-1,TGTGCCAGCATGGCTAGCGGATATACGAACACCGGGGAGCTGTTTTTT,CASMASGYTNTGELFF
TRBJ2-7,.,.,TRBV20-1,TGCAGTGCTCGCAAGGGGGGCGTCTACGAGCAGTACTTC,CSARKGGVYEQYF
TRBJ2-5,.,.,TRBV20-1,TGCAGTGCTACTGGGGACCAAGAGACCCAGTACTTC,CSATGDQETQYF
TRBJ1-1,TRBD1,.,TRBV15,TGTGCCACCAGCAGGGACAGGGGGCTGGACACTGAAGCTTTCTTT,CATSRDRGLDTEAFF
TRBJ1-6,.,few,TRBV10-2,TGCGCCAGCAACCCCCAGGGTTGGAATTCACCCCTCCACTTT,CASNPQGWNSPLHF
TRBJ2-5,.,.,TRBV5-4,TGTGCCAGCAGCTACCCAGGGGAGGGGTCAGAGACCCAGTACTTC,CASSYPGEGSETQYF
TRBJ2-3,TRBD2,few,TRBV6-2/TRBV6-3,TGTGCCAGCAGTTCCCGACTAGCATCAGATACGCAGTATTTT,CASSSRLASDTQYF
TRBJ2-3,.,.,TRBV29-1,TGCAGCGTTGCGGCGGGGAGCAGAGGTACGCAGTATTTT,CSVAAGSRGTQYF
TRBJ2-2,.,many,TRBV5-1,TGCGCCAGCAGCGACGGGCTCTTGAACGGGGAGCTGTTTTTT,CASSDGLLNGELFF
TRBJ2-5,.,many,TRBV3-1,TGTGCCAGCAGCCACCTAGGTTCGGGGCTAGAGACCCAGTACTTC,CASSHLGSGLETQYF
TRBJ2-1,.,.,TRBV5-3,TGTGCCAGGGGCCCTGGGGTCAGCTCCTACAATGAGCAGTTCTTC,CARGPGVSSYNEQFF
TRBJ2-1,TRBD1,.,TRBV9,TGTGCCAGCAGCTTATCGGGACAGCGATCCAATGAGCAGTTCTTC,CASSLSGQRSNEQFF
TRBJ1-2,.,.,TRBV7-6,TGTGCCAGCAGCTACACAGGAGGAAGAGGCGGCTACACCTTC,CASSYTGGRGGYTF
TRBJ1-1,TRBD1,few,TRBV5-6,TGTGCCAGCAGCCCGACAGGGTCATCCAATGAAGCTTTCTTT,CASSPTGSSNEAFF
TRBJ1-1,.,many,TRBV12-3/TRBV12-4,TGTGCCAGCAGTTTGGCGACTGAAGCTTTCTTT,CASSLATEAFF
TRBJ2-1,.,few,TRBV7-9,TGTGCCAGCAGCTTAGGGTTTGGGAGTAGCTCCTACAATGAGCAGTTCTTC,CASSLGFGSSSYNEQFF
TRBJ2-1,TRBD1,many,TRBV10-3,TGTGCCATCAGTGAGGGGGACAGGGTCCTCTTC,CAISEGDRVLF
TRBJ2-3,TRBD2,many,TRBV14,TGTGCCAGCAGCCGGACTAGCATGACAACCGGAGATACGCAGTATTTT,CASSRTSMTTGDTQYF
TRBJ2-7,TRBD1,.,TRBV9,TGTGCCAGCAGCGTAGATAACAGGGGGCTCTACGAGCAGTACTTC,CASSVDNRGLYEQYF
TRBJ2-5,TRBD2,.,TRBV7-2,TGTGCCAGCAGCTTATGGGCTAGCGGGTACCAAGAGACCCAGTACTTC,CASSLWASGYQETQYF
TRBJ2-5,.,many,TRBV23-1,TGCGCCAGCAGTCAAAAGACAGATAAAAAAGAGACCCAGTACTTC,CASSQKTDKKETQYF
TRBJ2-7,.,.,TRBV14,TGTGCCAACAGCCAAGCCGGCTACGAGCAGTACTTC,CANSQAGYEQYF
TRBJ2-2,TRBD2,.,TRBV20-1,TGCTGTGCTAGAGAAGCGGGGGCGAACACCGGGGAGCTGTTTTTT,CCAREAGANTGELFF
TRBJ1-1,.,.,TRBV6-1,TGTGCCAGCAGTGAAGGGGGTTTTCCTGAAGCTTTCTTT,CASSEGGFPEAFF
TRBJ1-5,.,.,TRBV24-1,TGTGCCACCAGTGATTCTGCAGGGCTTAGCAATCAGCCCCAGCATTTT,CATSDSAGLSNQPQHF
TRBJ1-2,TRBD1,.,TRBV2,TGTGCCAGCAGCTTGGACAGGGGGAATTGGGATGGCTACACCTTC,CASSLDRGNWDGYTF
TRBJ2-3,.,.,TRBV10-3,TGTGCCATCAGTGAGACAGCTAGCACAGATACGCAGTATTTT,CAISETASTDTQYF
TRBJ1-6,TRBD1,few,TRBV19,TGTGCCAGTACCAAGACAGGGACTTCACCCCTCCACTTT,CASTKTGTSPLHF
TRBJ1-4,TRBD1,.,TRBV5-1,TGCGCCAGCAGCTCTGGACAGGCGAGAAATGAAAAACTGTTTTTT,CASSSGQARNEKLFF
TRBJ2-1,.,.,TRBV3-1,TGTGCCAGCAGCCAACGGTCTTATGAGCAGTTCTTC,CASSQRSYEQFF
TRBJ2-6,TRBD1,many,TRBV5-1,TGCGCCAGCAGCTGGGACAGCAGCTCTGGGGCCAACGTCCTGACTTTC,CASSWDSSSGANVLTF
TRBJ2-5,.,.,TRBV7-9,TGTGCCAGCAGCTTAGGGTCCTATCAGTGGGAGACCCAGTACTTC,CASSLGSYQWETQYF
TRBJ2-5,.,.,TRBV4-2,TGTGCCAGCAGCCAAGAAAATAGTGTATATGCCCAAGAGACCCAGTACTTC,CASSQENSVYAQETQYF
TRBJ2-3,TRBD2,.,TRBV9,TGTGCCAGCAGGCGGGGGGAAGGATACACAGATACGCAGTATTTT,CASRRGEGYTDTQYF
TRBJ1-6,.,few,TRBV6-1,TGTGCCAGCAGGGCCGTAGATAATTCACCCCTCCACTTT,CASRAVDNSPLHF
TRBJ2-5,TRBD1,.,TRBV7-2,TGTGCCAGCAGCTCAGGGGGACAGCTCCAAGAGACCCAGTACTTC,CASSSGGQLQETQYF
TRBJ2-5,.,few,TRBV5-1,TGCGCCAGCAGCTTAAGCAGGGGGGGCCAAGAGACCCAGTACTTC,CASSLSRGGQETQYF
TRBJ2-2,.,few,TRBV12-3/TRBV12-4,TGTGCCAGCATCCCCGTGGGCGGGGAGCTGTTTTTT,CASIPVGGELFF
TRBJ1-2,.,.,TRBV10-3,TGTGCCATCAGTGACTCGTTGGGGGGGAACGGCTACACCTTC,CAISDSLGGNGYTF
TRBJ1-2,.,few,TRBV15,TGTGCCACCAGCAGAGCCAGAAACTCTGGCTACACCTTC,CATSRARNSGYTF